The clone carrying this TCR beta chain was found a few times. Its specificity is unknown. CDR1 is DFQATT, CDR2 SNEGSKA, per germline (reference sequence). This CDR3 contains 14 residues. With 3 bases removed from V and 3 bases from J, the gap between germline ends came to 14 bases. The data derive from a study of vaccination and CD4 T cells after COVID-19. In the study overall: Post-COVID specimens were obtained a median approximately 99 days after diagnosis (range 35 to 161).

The study sequenced cultured CD4+ T cell DNA using the Oncomine TCR Beta short-read assay. Genomic DNA was drawn out of CD4+ T cells grown in culture. TCRdb re-analysed the PCR reads in MiXCR, keeping a single row per CDR3 protein. The data show fewer than 20,000 distinct CDR3 sequences, under 80% seen once. Noted treatment: roughly 10-day PBMC culture with coronavirus spike peptide pools or control peptides (ViraFEST assay). TCRs were sequenced by ViraFEST after antigen-specific T cells had been expanded with peptide pools. Cell culture was performed with two million PBMCs per well in the presence of 9 to 10 IU/ml IL-2 and 10 ug/ml peptide pools.

The sample taken for sequencing was CD4+ T cells from blood, cultured in vitro. The chain is built from TRBV20-1 and TRBJ1-2; D is possibly TRBD1 (5 bases). The sequence was obtained from a human donor who had recovered from COVID-19. The CDR3 sequence is CSASSGQGDYGYTF. CDR3 nucleotides: TGCAGTGCTAGCTCAGGGCAGGGAGACTATGGCTACACCTTC.